A single sample gave rise to the 28 T cell receptor beta chains below, sequenced in a study of cytomegalovirus exposure and HLA in healthy donors. A multiplex PCR was run with 60 Vbeta primers and 13 Jbeta primers. Clones were read by immunoSEQ multiplex PCR, and TCRdb kept only the in-frame ones, dropping some. The sample yields approximately 190,000 clones, around 85% seen once. Material for sequencing was PBMCs. Receptors were obtained from a man aged 35 to 55 in good health and CMV-seropositive.

The table lists this clone with a count of one. V usage is TRBV5-1 and J usage is TRBJ2-1; TRBD2 matches 10 bases. V dropped 0 bases and J dropped 5; count of bases not matched to a gene: 8. CDR3 size: 17 residues. Germline CDR1 SGHRS, CDR2 YFSETQ. The CDR3 spells CASSLDNGAGGDNEQFF. The CDR3 DNA sequence: TGCGCCAGCAGCTTGGATAATGGAGCGGGGGGGGACAATGAGCAGTTCTTC. Looking up the rest from reference TRBV5-1 and TRBJ2-1 gives the full variable domain: KAGVTQTPRYLIKTRGQQVTLSCSPISGHRSVSWYQQTPGQGLQFLFEYFSETQRNKGNFPGRFSGRQFSNSRSEMNVSTLELGDSALYLCASSLDNGAGGDNEQFFGPGTRLTVL.

This chain connects TRBV28 to TRBJ1-1; no clear D gene. Deletions cut 2 bases from V and 4 bases from J, with 11 bases between. The CDR3 sequence is 14 residues long. Germline V gene data show CDR1 as MDHEN and CDR2 as SYDVKM. CDR3 sequence: CASSLPKRGTEAFF. In DNA form, the CDR3 reads TGTGCCAGCAGTTTACCGAAAAGAGGCACTGAAGCTTTCTTT.

This chain connects TRBV28 to TRBJ2-5; TRBD1 is a possible D gene (5 bases). The germline CDR1 and CDR2 sequences are MDHEN and SYDVKM. V gave up 3 bases and J gave up 3 bases, with 8 bases separating them. The CDR3 has 13 amino acids. The CDR3 region is CASSFVTEETQYF. The CDR3 DNA sequence: TGTGCCAGCAGTTTTGTGACAGAAGAGACCCAGTACTTC.

This clone was detected only a few times. The chain combines TRBV7-2 with TRBJ2-3, with 8 nucleotides matching TRBD2. V lost 3 bases to trimming and J lost 5 bases; unmatched junction nucleotides: 7. The CDR3 contains 15 residues. Germline V gene sequence: CDR1 SGHTA, CDR2 FQGNSA. The CDR3 sequence is CASSFSGGAGDTQYF. The CDR3 DNA follows: TGTGCCAGCAGCTTTTCCGGGGGGGCCGGAGATACGCAGTATTTT.

The V gene is TRBV7-2, the J gene TRBJ2-7; 12 bases map to TRBD2. In germline, CDR1 is SGHTA, CDR2 FQGNSA. The CDR3 has 15 residues. Trimming took 5 bases from V and 5 from J; bases not matched to a gene: 7. The CDR3 protein is CASSPLAGGRNEQYF. The DNA for the CDR3 is TGTGCCAGCAGCCCGCTAGCGGGGGGGCGGAACGAGCAGTACTTC.

This chain connects TRBV5-8 to TRBJ1-1; TRBD1 aligns across 7 bases. V trimming: 0 bases; J trimming: 1 base; junction bases outside the gene matches: 3. Per the germline V gene, CDR1 is SGHTS and CDR2 is YDEGEE. This CDR3 region has 15 residues. CDR3: CASSLEGQTNTEAFF. In nucleotides, the CDR3 is TGTGCCAGCAGCTTGGAGGGACAGACGAACACTGAAGCTTTCTTT. Together with reference TRBV5-8 and TRBJ1-1, the CDR3 gives the full variable domain: EAGVTQSPTHLIKTRGQQATLRCSPISGHTSVYWYQQALGLGLQFLLWYDEGEERNRGNFPPRFSGRQFPNYSSELNVNALELEDSALYLCASSLEGQTNTEAFFGQGTRLTVV.

This clone has more than one count but fewer than ten. The rearrangement links TRBV19 to TRBJ2-7; TRBD2 matches 9 bases. The CDR3 consists of 14 residues. Losses at the gene ends were 6 bases for V and 4 bases for J; bases not matched to a gene: 7. Germline V CDR1 and CDR2: LNHDA, SQIVND (reference sequence). The CDR3: CASRETSGLYEQYF. As DNA, the CDR3 is TGTGCCAGTAGGGAGACTAGCGGCTTATACGAGCAGTACTTC.

This clone was seen only once. This chain uses TRBV7-2 with TRBJ1-3, with a tentative D call TRBD1 (5 bases). The CDR3 runs to 18 residues. Trimming removed 2 bases from V and 7 bases from J, with 24 bases in between. Per germline, CDR1 SGHTA and CDR2 FQGNSA. The CDR3 nucleotides read TGTGCCAGCAGCTTACCCTCCGGAGGGGCCCTAAGACCGAACACCATATATTTT. It yields the protein CASSLPSGGALRPNTIYF. The entire variable domain, with the rest obtained from reference TRBV7-2 and TRBJ1-3, is as follows: GAGVSQSPSNKVTEKGKDVELRCDPISGHTALYWYRQSLGQGLEFLIYFQGNSAPDKSGLPSDRFSAERTGGSVSTLTIQRTQQEDSAVYLCASSLPSGGALRPNTIYFGEGSWLTVV.

The chain couples TRBV19 to TRBJ1-3, with TRBD1 matching over 7 bases. There are 16 residues in the CDR3. Germline V lookup: CDR1 LNHDA, CDR2 SQIVND (reference sequence). J lost 0 bases, V lost 3 bases, and 5 bases had no gene match. CDR3 in amino acids: CASSMEGTASGNTIYF. For the CDR3, the DNA is TGTGCCAGTAGTATGGAAGGGACAGCCTCTGGAAACACCATATATTTT.

CDR3 sequence: CASRGTVNTEAFF. DNA for the CDR3: TGTGCCAGCAGAGGGACAGTGAACACTGAAGCTTTCTTT. The chain is built from TRBV6-5 and TRBJ1-1; 7 positions match TRBD1. The CDR3 is made up of 13 amino acids. Trimming removed 6 bases from V and 0 bases from J; junction bases left unmatched: 1. CDR1 and CDR2 from the germline V gene are MNHEY and SVGAGI.

The chain joins TRBV19 to TRBJ1-5; the D is unclear. CDR3 length equals 14 residues. Germline V gives CDR1 LNHDA, CDR2 SQIVND (reference sequence). V was cut by 3 bases and J by 4 bases, with 10 bases left in between. In DNA, the CDR3 is TGTGCCAGTAGTATTTCTGAGGGAAATCAGCCCCAGCATTTT. Translating it yields CASSISEGNQPQHF. The full variable domain, in which reference TRBV19 and TRBJ1-5 provide the parts outside the CDR3, is DGGITQSPKYLFRKEGQNVTLSCEQNLNHDAMYWYRQDPGQGLRLIYYSQIVNDFQKGDIAEGYSVSREKKESFPLTVTSAQKNPTAFYLCASSISEGNQPQHFGDGTRLSIL.

The chain uses TRBV11-2 and TRBJ1-1; D is uncertain. V was clipped by 2 bases and J by 5 bases, with 21 bases between them. This CDR3 contains 17 residues. The germline CDR1 and CDR2 sequences are SGHAT and FQNNGV. The CDR3 sequence is CASSLSRIGVLGTEAFF. DNA for the CDR3: TGTGCCAGCAGCTTAAGTCGGATCGGGGTATTGGGGACTGAAGCTTTCTTT.

J is TRBJ2-1 and V is TRBV9, with a possible D match to TRBD2 (5 bases). CDR1 is SGDLS, CDR2 YYNGEE, per germline. Trimming took 3 bases from V and 3 from J, leaving 13 bases between them. The CDR3 sequence is 15 residues long. CDR3 loop: CASSAEGELYNEQFF. The CDR3 nucleotides read TGTGCCAGCAGCGCCGAGGGAGAACTCTACAATGAGCAGTTCTTC. Using reference TRBV9 and TRBJ2-1 for the parts outside the CDR3, the full variable domain is DSGVTQTPKHLITATGQRVTLRCSPRSGDLSVYWYQQSLDQGLQFLIQYYNGEERAKGNILERFSAQQFPDLHSELNLSSLELGDSALYFCASSAEGELYNEQFFGPGTRLTVL.

The chain combines TRBV5-6 with TRBJ2-5; TRBD1 agrees at 10 bases. Germline V gives CDR1 SGHDT, CDR2 YYEEEE. CDR3 length: 15 residues. V shed 3 bases and J 4 bases; nucleotides not matched to a gene: 6. This CDR3 is CASSSRDRGSETQYF. CDR3 nucleotides: TGTGCCAGCAGCTCCCGGGACAGGGGCTCAGAGACCCAGTACTTC. The whole variable domain, remainder taken from reference TRBV5-6 and TRBJ2-5, is DAGVTQSPTHLIKTRGQQVTLRCSPKSGHDTVSWYQQALGQGPQFIFQYYEEEERQRGNFPDRFSGHQFPNYSSELNVNALLLGDSALYLCASSSRDRGSETQYFGPGTRLLVL.

The chain couples TRBV27 to TRBJ1-1, with D possibly matching TRBD1 (5 bases). CDR3 length: 12 amino acids. V lost 5 bases, J lost 5 bases, and 9 bases lay in between. The germline CDR1 and CDR2 sequences are MNHEY and SMNVEV (reference sequence). The DNA of the CDR3 is TGTGCCAGCAGTACTAAGGGGACTGAAGCTTTCTTT. The encoded protein is CASSTKGTEAFF.

The V gene is TRBV28, the J gene TRBJ1-4, with 8 bases fitting TRBD1. From germline, CDR1 is MDHEN and CDR2 SYDVKM. There are 14 residues in the CDR3. The junction had 6 bases not matched to a gene; V was cut back by 6 bases and J by 6 bases. The CDR3 reads CASRSLDRDEKLFF. In DNA, the CDR3 is TGTGCCAGCAGGTCCCTGGACAGGGATGAAAAACTGTTTTTT.

This clone was picked up a small number of times. This chain links TRBV10-2 with TRBJ2-7; unclear D gene. Per the germline V gene, CDR1 is WSHSY and CDR2 is SAAADI. This CDR3 has 13 amino acids. V lost 2 bases and J 3 bases, leaving 8 bases between the germline ends. CDR3 loop: CASSEVFSYEQYF. DNA for the CDR3: TGCGCCAGCAGTGAGGTGTTTAGCTACGAGCAGTACTTC.

The V and J genes are TRBV19 and TRBJ1-5; maybe TRBD1 (6 bases). V was pared by 4 bases and J by 7 bases, with 11 bases between. The CDR3 runs 13 residues. Germline-derived CDR1 and CDR2 are LNHDA and SQIVND (reference sequence). This chain's CDR3 is CASSTGTRQPQHF. The CDR3 nucleotides are TGTGCCAGTAGTACAGGGACACGGCAGCCCCAGCATTTT.

This clone was seen only once. The chain employs TRBV7-9 and TRBJ1-2; no definite D call. The CDR3 loop spans 13 amino acids. Per germline, CDR1 SEHNR and CDR2 FQNEAQ (reference sequence). V dropped 2 bases and J dropped 2 bases, with 6 bases sitting between them. CDR3: CASSLISNYGYTF. The CDR3 coding sequence is TGTGCCAGCAGCTTAATAAGCAACTATGGCTACACCTTC.

This chain joins TRBV10-1 and TRBJ1-1; TRBD1 is a possible D gene (5 bases). In germline, CDR1 is WNHNN, CDR2 SYGVQD (reference sequence). V was clipped by 2 bases and J by 0 bases, with 10 bases between them. CDR3 length: 15 amino acids. The CDR3 nucleotides read TGCGCCAGCAGTGAGGGGCAGGGTGTGAACACTGAAGCTTTCTTT. Residues: CASSEGQGVNTEAFF.

V and J are TRBV5-1 and TRBJ1-1, with D possibly matching TRBD1 (6 bases). This CDR3 spans 14 amino acids. Germline CDR1 is SGHRS and CDR2 is YFSETQ. Trimming took 4 bases from V and 1 from J, leaving 11 bases between them. CDR3 amino acids: CASSRSGENTEAFF. CDR3 coding DNA: TGCGCCAGCAGCAGATCAGGGGAGAACACTGAAGCTTTCTTT.

The chain uses TRBV7-9 and TRBJ2-5; D is possibly TRBD2 (6 bases). CDR1 is SEHNR and CDR2 is FQNEAQ in the germline V gene (reference sequence). V shed 6 bases and J shed 5 bases, with 13 bases lying between them. CDR3 length: 13 residues. CDR3 nucleotide sequence: TGTGCCAGCAGTCCGGAGGGAAGGGAGACCCAGTACTTC. Translated, it gives CASSPEGRETQYF.

The CDR3 coding sequence is TGTGCCAGCAGCCTCGGACTAGCGGCCTCCTACGAGCAGTACTTC. Its protein is CASSLGLAASYEQYF. The chain is built from TRBV14 and TRBJ2-7, with TRBD2 identical over 10 bases. V lost 4 bases to trimming and J lost 0 bases; unmatched junction nucleotides: 3. The CDR3 runs 15 residues. Per germline, CDR1 SGHDN and CDR2 FVKESK.

The chain uses TRBV27 and TRBJ1-2; D perhaps matches TRBD1 (6 bases). CDR1 MNHEY and CDR2 SMNVEV come from the germline V gene (reference sequence). The CDR3 runs to 15 residues. V dropped 6 bases and J dropped 6 bases, with 20 bases sitting between them. CDR3 amino acids: CASSPRAGRTDGYTF. The CDR3 DNA reads as TGTGCCAGCAGCCCAAGGGCAGGTCGGACAGATGGCTACACCTTC.

This CDR3 reads CASSFGQGGNTIYF. CDR3 DNA: TGTGCCAGCAGCTTTGGACAGGGAGGAAACACCATATATTTT. The chain carries TRBV5-6 and TRBJ1-3; 8 bases agree with TRBD1. With V trimmed by 2 bases and J by 4 bases, 2 bases remained unmatched. The CDR3 has 14 residues. In germline, CDR1 is SGHDT, CDR2 YYEEEE. Full variable domain (outside the CDR3, taken from reference TRBV5-6 and TRBJ1-3): DAGVTQSPTHLIKTRGQQVTLRCSPKSGHDTVSWYQQALGQGPQFIFQYYEEEERQRGNFPDRFSGHQFPNYSSELNVNALLLGDSALYLCASSFGQGGNTIYFGEGSWLTVV.

This clone was recorded once. The V call is TRBV11-2, the J call TRBJ2-2; no firm D call. The ends were cut back, 4 bases at V and 2 bases at J, with 2 bases in the middle. Germline CDR1 is SGHAT and CDR2 is FQNNGV. This CDR3 contains 12 residues. The CDR3 protein is CASSSNTGELFF. CDR3 DNA: TGTGCCAGCAGCTCAAACACCGGGGAGCTGTTTTTT.

The V call is TRBV15, the J call TRBJ2-7, with no clear D. The ends were cut back, 1 base at V and 4 bases at J, with 11 bases in the middle. This CDR3 has 14 amino acids. The germline gives CDR1 LNHNV, CDR2 YYDKDF (reference sequence). The DNA for the CDR3 is TGTGCCACCAGCAGAGTGGAGCAAGGTTACGAGCAGTACTTC. Its protein product is CATSRVEQGYEQYF. Full variable domain (remainder filled in from reference TRBV15 and TRBJ2-7): DAMVIQNPRYQVTQFGKPVTLSCSQTLNHNVMYWYQQKSSQAPKLLFHYYDKDFNNEADTPDNFQSRRPNTSFCFLDIRSPGLGDTAMYLCATSRVEQGYEQYFGPGTRLTVT.

The J gene is TRBJ2-1, the V gene TRBV7-2; D perhaps matches TRBD1 (6 bases). This CDR3 region has 13 residues. The V gene's germline CDR1 is SGHTA and CDR2 FQGNSA. V gave up 5 bases and J gave up 6 bases, with 11 bases separating them. The CDR3 DNA follows: TGTGCCAGCAGCACCGACAGGTTCAATGAGCAGTTCTTC. Translating gives CASSTDRFNEQFF.